Given below is one T cell receptor (beta chain) in context. Its cognate antigen is unknown. TCRdb keeps only in-frame clones here, not all; method: immunoSEQ multiplex PCR. Of fewer than 95,000 clones listed, 91% were seen once; the top ten hold around 8%. Second doses were pooled across both intervals (about 4 or about 12 weeks). The sample comes from a study of T cell responses to AZD1222 COVID-19 vaccine. Trimming removed 0 bases at V and 5 bases at J, with 12 bases between. The CDR3 has 15 residues. Germline V CDR1 and CDR2: SGHNT, YYREEE (reference sequence). Study results and caveats: With dominance at 160-218 and 743-854, vaccine-associated CD4 TCRs spanned spike.

Sequencing used peripheral blood, obtained 28 days after the second AZD1222 dose. The chain carries TRBV5-4 and TRBJ1-5; no clear D. This TCR derives from an adult who received the AZD1222 COVID-19 vaccine. CDR3 bases: TGTGCCAGCAGCTTGGGTGGGCAGGAGGATCAGCCCCAGCATTTT. It specifies CASSLGGQEDQPQHF.